These 26 T cell receptor beta chains originate from one sample sequenced in a study of beta chain features in type 1 diabetes. Reverse transcribing all isolated RNA meant expressed TCRB transcripts were sequenced. Libraries were prepared by immunoSEQ multiplex PCR; TCRdb keeps only in-frame clonotypes and omits some of them. The sample holds 120,000 to 150,000 clones, less than 10% seen once. Specimen: central memory CD4+ T cells from blood. The receptors come from a woman in her thirties or forties in good health.

J is TRBJ2-5 and V is TRBV5-1; TRBD2 matches at 13 bases. This CDR3 spans 15 amino acids. V lost 3 bases, J lost 2 bases, and 1 base stayed unmatched. Looked up from germline, CDR1 is SGHRS and CDR2 is YFSETQ. The CDR3 region has the DNA TGCGCCAGCAGCTCGGGACTAGCGGGGCAAGAGACCCAGTACTTC. This encodes CASSSGLAGQETQYF.

This clone has just a few counts. The chain uses TRBV19 and TRBJ1-2; D unclear. Germline V gives CDR1 LNHDA, CDR2 SQIVND (reference sequence). The V and J ends lost 6 bases and 8 bases respectively, with 16 bases between them. CDR3 length: 13 residues. The CDR3 coding sequence is TGTGCCAGTAGACGAACCCGGGTTGAAGGCTACACCTTC. The encoded protein is CASRRTRVEGYTF.

This clone was observed a few times. This chain joins TRBV27 and TRBJ2-7; TRBD2 is a possible D gene (5 bases). CDR3 length equals 15 residues. Germline values: CDR1 MNHEY, CDR2 SMNVEV (reference sequence). The V and J ends lost 1 base and 4 bases respectively, with 14 bases between them. CDR3 sequence reads: CASSLYIPGGYEQYF. The CDR3, as DNA: TGTGCCAGCAGTTTATATATTCCGGGCGGGTACGAGCAGTACTTC.

This clone was found a few times. The chain uses TRBV6-5 and TRBJ1-2; weak D call: TRBD1 (6 bases). The CDR3 is 14 amino acids. CDR1 and CDR2 from the germline V gene are MNHEY and SVGAGI. V lost 5 bases and J lost 3, with 13 bases in between. CDR3: CASSMQGRDYGYTF. CDR3 bases: TGTGCCAGCAGTATGCAGGGGAGGGACTATGGCTACACCTTC.

This clone was seen more than once but under ten times. In DNA form, the CDR3 reads TGTGCCAGCAGCTCTGGACTAGCGGGGTTCAACGAGCAGTACTTC. Encoded protein: CASSSGLAGFNEQYF. V usage is TRBV7-9 and J usage is TRBJ2-7; TRBD2 agrees at 12 bases. The junction had 6 bases not matched to a gene; V was cut back by 4 bases and J by 5 bases. The CDR3 length is 15 residues. Germline assignment: CDR1 SEHNR and CDR2 FQNEAQ (reference sequence).

V gene TRBV5-1 combines with J gene TRBJ2-3, with 13 bases matching TRBD2. Per the germline V gene, CDR1 is SGHRS and CDR2 is YFSETQ. CDR3 size: 14 residues. The trim removed 7 bases at V and 1 base at J, leaving 0 bases unmatched. The CDR3 sequence: CASGTSGGTDTQYF. The CDR3 region has the DNA TGCGCCAGCGGGACTAGCGGGGGCACAGATACGCAGTATTTT. Supplemented by reference TRBV5-1 and TRBJ2-3, the full variable domain reads KAGVTQTPRYLIKTRGQQVTLSCSPISGHRSVSWYQQTPGQGLQFLFEYFSETQRNKGNFPGRFSGRQFSNSRSEMNVSTLELGDSALYLCASGTSGGTDTQYFGPGTRLTVL.

This clone was detected a few times. The chain is built from TRBV28 and TRBJ1-1; D unresolved. Germline CDR1 MDHEN, CDR2 SYDVKM. V lost 2 bases and J 4 bases, leaving 11 bases between the germline ends. This CDR3 has 14 amino acids. The CDR3 protein is CASSLGGLRTEAFF. In DNA, the CDR3 is TGTGCCAGCAGTTTAGGCGGGCTACGCACTGAAGCTTTCTTT.

This clone turned up a few times. The chain employs TRBV5-1 and TRBJ2-1; TRBD2 agrees at 8 bases. Germline V gene lookup returns CDR1 SGHRS and CDR2 YFSETQ. CDR3 length equals 16 residues. Losses at the gene ends were 1 base for V and 5 bases for J; bases not matched to a gene: 8. The CDR3 DNA is TGCGCCAGCAGCTTGTCGGTTCCGCGGGGGGACAATGAGCAGTTCTTC. It specifies CASSLSVPRGDNEQFF. Complete variable domain (other parts from reference TRBV5-1 and TRBJ2-1): KAGVTQTPRYLIKTRGQQVTLSCSPISGHRSVSWYQQTPGQGLQFLFEYFSETQRNKGNFPGRFSGRQFSNSRSEMNVSTLELGDSALYLCASSLSVPRGDNEQFFGPGTRLTVL.

This clone was found a few times. V gene TRBV28 combines with J gene TRBJ2-7; 9 nucleotides align to TRBD1. The V segment lost 8 bases and the J segment 3 bases; nucleotides outside the gene matches: 8. This CDR3 is 14 amino acids long. In germline, CDR1 is MDHEN, CDR2 SYDVKM. CDR3 coding DNA: TGTGCCAGCCATCGGACAGGGGAAAACTACGAGCAGTACTTC. Encoded protein: CASHRTGENYEQYF.

The chain combines TRBV7-2 with TRBJ1-6; 7 bases map to TRBD1. The CDR3 sequence is 14 residues long. V trimming: 8 bases; J trimming: 5 bases; junction bases outside the gene matches: 6. CDR1 and CDR2 (germline): SGHTA, FQGNSA. CDR3 nucleotide sequence: TGTGCCAGCTCCGGGACAGCCAATAATTCACCCCTCCACTTT. Translation: CASSGTANNSPLHF.

The chain carries TRBV10-3 and TRBJ2-6; 10 positions match TRBD1. Germline trimming cut 3 bases from V and 5 bases from J; bases unmatched to any gene: 7. CDR3 length: 17 amino acids. Germline V CDR1 and CDR2: ENHRY, SYGVKD. CDR3 region: CAISDGQGGVRANVLTF. Written as DNA, the CDR3 is TGTGCCATCAGTGACGGACAGGGGGGTGTGAGGGCCAACGTCCTGACTTTC.

V and J are TRBV6-4 and TRBJ2-3, with D uncertain. CDR1 and CDR2 from the germline V gene are MRHNA and SNTAGT. This CDR3 has 15 residues. V shed 4 bases and J shed 2 bases, with 13 bases lying between them. The CDR3 is CASSAQSTSTDTQYF. CDR3 nucleotides: TGTGCCAGCAGTGCTCAGTCGACTTCCACAGATACGCAGTATTTT.

This clone was seen ten or more times. The V gene is TRBV29-1, the J gene TRBJ1-5; TRBD1 agrees at 7 bases. CDR3 length equals 13 residues. The germline gives CDR1 SQVTM, CDR2 ANQGSEA. V trimming: 1 base; J trimming: 7 bases; junction bases outside the gene matches: 4. CDR3 loop: CSVEAVRGQPQHF. CDR3 sequence (DNA): TGCAGCGTTGAAGCAGTCAGGGGGCAGCCCCAGCATTTT.

This clone showed up just a few times. The J gene is TRBJ2-1, the V gene TRBV5-1; 7 bases map to TRBD2. CDR3 length equals 17 residues. CDR1 and CDR2 from the germline V gene are SGHRS and YFSETQ. V lost 3 bases to trimming and J lost 1 base; unmatched junction nucleotides: 10. CDR3 in amino acids: CASSSAPTGRSYNEQFF. The DNA for the CDR3 is TGCGCCAGCAGCTCCGCACCGACCGGGAGGTCCTACAATGAGCAGTTCTTC.

The chain uses TRBV2 and TRBJ1-6, with D uncertain. V was cut by 7 bases and J by 4 bases, with 8 bases left in between. This CDR3 is 13 amino acids long. CDR1 and CDR2 (germline): SNHLY, FYNNEI. The CDR3 here is CASMVGYNSPLHF. The DNA of the CDR3 is TGTGCCAGCATGGTCGGGTATAATTCACCCCTCCACTTT.

This clone was detected a few times. This chain links TRBV2 with TRBJ2-2; TRBD2 aligns across 10 bases. After removal of 6 bases from V and 0 bases from J, the junction contained 13 bases not matched to a gene. The CDR3 spans 19 residues. The germline V gene encodes CDR1 SNHLY and CDR2 FYNNEI. CDR3 in amino acids: CASSHPTSGGGSNTGELFF. The CDR3 DNA follows: TGTGCCAGCAGCCACCCCACCAGCGGGGGGGGATCGAACACCGGGGAGCTGTTTTTT.

The chain is built from TRBV5-1 and TRBJ2-5; D gene uncertain. The germline gives CDR1 SGHRS, CDR2 YFSETQ. The CDR3 has 13 amino acids. V lost 4 bases to trimming and J lost 2 bases, with 9 bases between them. The CDR3 region has the DNA TGCGCCAGCAGCCCCCAGGTACAAGAGACCCAGTACTTC. The encoded protein is CASSPQVQETQYF.

In this sample, this clone turned up a few times. CDR3 in amino acids: CASSLVGADSFMNTEAFF. CDR3 DNA: TGTGCCAGCAGCTTAGTTGGGGCAGATTCATTCATGAACACTGAAGCTTTCTTT. This sequence joins TRBV7-2 and TRBJ1-1; perhaps TRBD1 as D (5 bases). This CDR3 has 18 amino acids. Germline CDR1 SGHTA, CDR2 FQGNSA. Trimming cost V 1 base and J 0 bases, with 18 bases left between them.

The sample holds a few counts of this clone. This chain connects TRBV4-1 to TRBJ1-4, with 11 bases matching TRBD1. V gave up 1 base and J gave up 6 bases; unmatched junction bases: 4. This CDR3 is built from 16 residues. CDR1 and CDR2 from the germline V gene are MGHRA and YSYEKL. In DNA form, the CDR3 reads TGCGCCAGCAGCCAAGGTTTGGGACAGGGGGATGAAAAACTGTTTTTT. This encodes CASSQGLGQGDEKLFF.

This clone was detected a few times. V is TRBV2 and J is TRBJ2-7; a possible D gene is TRBD2 (6 bases). The ends were cut back, 5 bases at V and 12 bases at J, with 23 bases in the middle. In germline, CDR1 is SNHLY, CDR2 FYNNEI. The CDR3 sequence is 14 residues long. In DNA, the CDR3 is TGTGCCAGCAGTCCCAGGGACGCCTCTGGGACTTGGTACTTC. It translates to CASSPRDASGTWYF.

The chain joins TRBV6-6 to TRBJ2-7, with 9 bases matching TRBD2. The CDR3 consists of 13 residues. Germline V gene sequence: CDR1 MNHNY, CDR2 SVGAGI (reference sequence). After removal of 2 bases from V and 6 bases from J, the junction contained 2 bases not matched to a gene. The CDR3 bases are TGTGCCAGCAGTTACCCGACTAGCGGCGAGCAGTACTTC. It is translated as CASSYPTSGEQYF.

In this sample, this clone turned up a few times. The V call is TRBV5-4, the J call TRBJ2-2; 8 positions agree with TRBD2. Trimming at V came to 4 bases and at J to 1 base, leaving 9 bases not matched to a gene. CDR1 is SGHNT and CDR2 is YYREEE in the germline V gene (reference sequence). The CDR3 has 17 residues. The CDR3 loop reads CASSQGSGGQNTGELFF. The CDR3, as DNA: TGTGCCAGCAGCCAAGGGAGCGGGGGCCAGAACACCGGGGAGCTGTTTTTT.

The chain carries TRBV11-2 and TRBJ2-5; D not certain. The CDR3 totals 12 residues. CDR1 and CDR2 (germline): SGHAT, FQNNGV. Trimming pared 5 bases from V and 2 bases from J, leaving 6 bases between. CDR3 DNA sequence: TGTGCCAGCAGCGTACAGCAAGAGACCCAGTACTTC. It is translated as CASSVQQETQYF.

This clone has a handful of counts. This chain joins TRBV19 and TRBJ1-2, with 9 bases matching TRBD1. This CDR3 has 11 amino acids. V lost 9 bases, J lost 7 bases, and 3 bases stayed unmatched. From germline, CDR1 is LNHDA and CDR2 SQIVND (reference sequence). CDR3 amino acids: CASRTGVGYTF. CDR3 nucleotide sequence: TGTGCCAGCAGGACAGGGGTTGGCTACACCTTC.

This clone turned up a few times. This chain uses TRBV2 with TRBJ1-2, with 9 nucleotides matching TRBD1. The CDR3 extends over 14 amino acids. Looked up from germline, CDR1 is SNHLY and CDR2 is FYNNEI. V gave up 4 bases and J gave up 6 bases; unmatched junction bases: 6. The CDR3 spells CASSADRGLDGYTF. Written as DNA, the CDR3 is TGTGCCAGCAGTGCAGACAGGGGGTTGGATGGCTACACCTTC.

The chain joins TRBV7-2 to TRBJ2-4; perhaps TRBD2 as D (7 bases). Trimming shortened V by 5 bases and J by 6 bases, and 17 bases separated the two germline ends. The CDR3 is 15 amino acids. Germline values: CDR1 SGHTA, CDR2 FQGNSA. The CDR3 DNA is TGTGCCAGCAGCCCACCGGGGGCGGGGGTAAACATTCAGTACTTC. It encodes CASSPPGAGVNIQYF.